This T cell receptor beta chain is from a study of cytomegalovirus exposure and HLA in healthy donors. Overall study: Of several hundred genotyped donors, roughly 81% grouped in the Caucasian-associated ancestry cluster.

PCR employed 60 Vbeta and 13 Jbeta primers. In the source study's methods: Unique TCR beta chains numbered approximately 80 million in a later analysis, with around 10 million shared. Clones were sequenced by immunoSEQ multiplex PCR, and TCRdb holds only the in-frame ones, with some missing. V, J and clone size were drawn from that table, and D and trimming were deduced from the DNA. The sample carries fewer than 140,000 clones, 71% recorded once. Overall study findings and caveats: The classifier reportedly diagnosed cytomegalovirus status with high sensitivity and specificity. Prior analysis indicated that the majority of TCR beta V segments exhibited productivity approximately 90% or approximately 30% of the time.

Trimming removed 6 bases at V and 6 bases at J, with 15 bases between. The CDR3 runs to 14 residues. Germline CDR1 is LNHDA and CDR2 is SQIVND (reference sequence). Details on this clone: Antigen: not known.

The sequence was obtained from a female donor in good health and CMV-seronegative. V usage is TRBV19 and J usage is TRBJ2-1; D ambiguous. The sample consisted of PBMCs. The DNA for the CDR3 is TGTGCCAGTAGACATCTTCAATCACGCAATGAGCAGTTCTTC. Translating gives CASRHLQSRNEQFF.